Shown below are 11 T cell receptor beta chains from a single sample sequenced in a study of blood T cell repertoires in COVID-19. TCRdb's table, derived via immunoSEQ multiplex PCR, lists solely in-frame clones and lacks some. The repertoire holds hundreds of thousands of clones, with approximately 91% as singletons. The sample was peripheral blood. These receptor sequences come from a man aged 55 to 70 who had recovered from COVID-19.

CDR3 sequence: CASSLWTSGSRALTDTQYF. As DNA, the CDR3 is TGTGCCAGCAGTTTATGGACTAGCGGGAGCCGAGCCCTCACAGATACGCAGTATTTT. This chain connects TRBV28 to TRBJ2-3, with TRBD2 matching over 12 bases. This CDR3 is built from 19 residues. Germline V CDR1 and CDR2: MDHEN, SYDVKM. Trimming at V came to 0 bases and at J to 2 bases, leaving 9 bases not matched to a gene.

This clone was recorded once. The chain employs TRBV19 and TRBJ2-2; the D gene is possibly TRBD1 (5 bases). The V end lost 4 bases, the J end lost 6 bases, and 9 bases lay between the germline ends. The germline gives CDR1 LNHDA, CDR2 SQIVND (reference sequence). This CDR3 region has 13 residues. This chain's CDR3 is CASSTQVSGELFF. CDR3 DNA: TGTGCCAGTAGTACACAGGTTTCCGGGGAGCTGTTTTTT.

V gene TRBV7-3 combines with J gene TRBJ1-3; no clear D. From germline, CDR1 is SGHTA and CDR2 FQGTGA. The CDR3 consists of 15 residues. Deletions cut 3 bases from V and 2 bases from J, with 11 bases between. CDR3 in amino acids: CASSFTGGAGNTIYF. DNA for the CDR3: TGTGCCAGCAGCTTCACCGGAGGAGCTGGAAACACCATATATTTT.

This chain uses TRBV7-3 with TRBJ2-1, with 10 bases that match TRBD1. V was clipped by 6 bases and J by 4 bases; unmatched bases: 6. CDR1 and CDR2 from the germline V gene are SGHTA and FQGTGA. CDR3 length equals 15 residues. The CDR3 sequence is CASSSDRGEYNEQFF. For the CDR3, the DNA is TGTGCCAGCAGTTCGGACAGGGGGGAGTACAATGAGCAGTTCTTC.

This chain joins TRBV5-1 and TRBJ1-1, with a possible D match to TRBD1 (6 bases). The CDR3 is made up of 13 amino acids. V dropped 2 bases and J dropped 4 bases, with 9 bases sitting between them. Per the germline V gene, CDR1 is SGHRS and CDR2 is YFSETQ. This chain's CDR3 is CASSFTGSTEAFF. Written as DNA, the CDR3 is TGCGCCAGCAGCTTTACAGGGAGCACTGAAGCTTTCTTT.

This rearrangement joins TRBV5-4 to TRBJ1-1, with TRBD1 matching over 9 bases. With 4 bases clipped from V and 1 base from J, the junction kept 5 bases outside the gene matches. Germline CDR1 reads SGHNT; CDR2 reads YYREEE (reference sequence). CDR3 length: 15 residues. The CDR3 coding sequence is TGTGCCAGCAGCGCCGGGGGACAGGGGAACACTGAAGCTTTCTTT. Translation: CASSAGGQGNTEAFF. The full variable domain, completed using reference TRBV5-4 and TRBJ1-1, is ETGVTQSPTHLIKTRGQQVTLRCSSQSGHNTVSWYQQALGQGPQFIFQYYREEENGRGNFPPRFSGLQFPNYSSELNVNALELDDSALYLCASSAGGQGNTEAFFGQGTRLTVV.

The chain combines TRBV27 with TRBJ2-2; maybe TRBD1 (6 bases). This CDR3 region has 15 residues. Germline lookup yields CDR1 MNHEY and CDR2 SMNVEV (reference sequence). Deletions cut 3 bases from V and 4 bases from J, with 12 bases between. CDR3 DNA sequence: TGTGCCAGCAGTTTTTACCGACAGGCCACCGGGGAGCTGTTTTTT. Protein: CASSFYRQATGELFF.

The rearrangement uses TRBV7-2 and TRBJ2-1; D call uncertain. CDR1 SGHTA and CDR2 FQGNSA come from the germline V gene. Trimming took off 2 bases at V and 5 bases at J, with 7 bases between the two ends. This CDR3 spans 13 amino acids. The CDR3 nucleotides read TGTGCCAGCAGCTTATCAGAAAACAATGAGCAGTTCTTC. This sequence encodes CASSLSENNEQFF.

V is TRBV7-9 and J is TRBJ2-1; TRBD1 is a possible D gene (6 bases). The germline CDR1 and CDR2 sequences are SEHNR and FQNEAQ (reference sequence). V was trimmed by 2 bases and J by 7 bases, leaving 18 bases between them. The CDR3 totals 16 residues. The CDR3 region is CASSLSRSGQGNEQFF. Here the CDR3 DNA reads TGTGCCAGCAGCTTAAGCAGGTCAGGGCAGGGGAATGAGCAGTTCTTC.

As for this clone: Other DNA sequences of this sample code for an identical CDR3. The chain uses TRBV18 and TRBJ2-7; 9 bases agree with TRBD1. Per germline, CDR1 KGHSH and CDR2 LQKENI. This CDR3 comprises 13 residues. Trimming cost V 2 bases and J 4 bases; bases outside gene matches: 0. The CDR3 loop is CASSPGTGYEQYF. As DNA, the CDR3 is TGTGCCAGCTCACCAGGGACAGGGTACGAGCAGTACTTC.

This clone has a single count. This chain uses TRBV7-9 with TRBJ2-4; D gene unclear. Germline lookup yields CDR1 SEHNR and CDR2 FQNEAQ (reference sequence). V lost 5 bases and J 8 bases, leaving 10 bases between the germline ends. The CDR3 extends over 12 amino acids. The CDR3 spells CASSPGGDIQYF. For the CDR3, the DNA is TGTGCCAGCAGCCCAGGTGGTGACATTCAGTACTTC.